The T cell receptor (beta chain) under discussion was sequenced for a study of OX40 agonist ivuxolimab in advanced cancers. Study-level background: Ivuxolimab doses were 0.01, 0.1, 0.3, 1.5, 3 or 10 mg/kg every 2 weeks. Overall study findings and caveats: The 0.1-3.0 mg/kg partial responders had among the lowest clonal expansion. The authors also found low normalized T-cell clonal expansion in some nonresponders.

This CDR3 has 16 amino acids. The germline V gene has CDR1 SGDLS and CDR2 YYNGEE. The repertoire was sequenced with immunoSEQ multiplex PCR; TCRdb's copy has only in-frame clones and lacks some. The sample yields 48,000 or so clones, 80% to 85% seen once. About this clone itself: Its antigen is not known.

The study sampled blood at baseline, cycle 4 day 1, and cycle 7 day 1. This chain joins TRBV9 and TRBJ2-5, with 12 nucleotides matching TRBD1. The closer fit of TRBJ2-7 to the DNA end suggests the J call may be wrong. This TCR derives from an adult with an advanced solid tumor such as melanoma, head and neck, liver or kidney cancer. The sample was CD4+ or CD8+ T cells sorted from blood, taken in a trial of the OX40 agonist ivuxolimab. The CDR3 DNA reads TGTGCCAGCAGCCCGTCCAGGGGACAGGGGGCGAGCGAGCAGTACTTC. It yields the protein CASSPSRGQGASEQYF.